Each of the 5 T cell receptor beta chains below was sequenced from the same sample in a study of shared clonotypes between healthy human individuals. Measured with immunoSEQ multiplex PCR; TCRdb has only the in-frame clones, and not every one. The sample contains roughly 650,000 clones, more than 95% of which appear only once. Sequencing was performed on naive CD4+ T cells sorted from blood. The subset denotes: CD45RA+ positively selected. The receptors were sampled from a woman in her twenties or thirties in good health.

The chain carries TRBV4-1 and TRBJ2-1, with 7 nucleotides matching TRBD1. Germline CDR1 MGHRA, CDR2 YSYEKL. Trimming at V came to 4 bases and at J to 4 bases, leaving 10 bases not matched to a gene. The CDR3 is made up of 16 amino acids. The CDR3 nucleotides are TGCGCCAGCAGCCCTCCGGGACAGAGCAAATACAATGAGCAGTTCTTC. This encodes CASSPPGQSKYNEQFF.

This clone occurred once. The chain joins TRBV18 to TRBJ2-7; 7 bases match TRBD1. The J segment lost 2 bases and the V segment lost 3 bases, leaving 7 bases of the junction unmatched. The germline V gene encodes CDR1 KGHSH and CDR2 LQKENI. This CDR3 has 15 residues. The CDR3 DNA is TGTGCCAGCTCACCTCTCCCGGGACAGACCTACGAGCAGTACTTC. This translates into CASSPLPGQTYEQYF.

The chain has TRBV13 and TRBJ2-2; 11 bases are shared with TRBD2. CDR1 and CDR2 from the germline V gene are PRHDT and FYEKMQ (reference sequence). The CDR3 spans 17 residues. V lost 2 bases, J lost 2 bases, and 4 bases stayed unmatched. In DNA, the CDR3 is TGTGCCAGCAGCTTAAGTAGCGGGAGGGCCAACACCGGGGAGCTGTTTTTT. It codes for CASSLSSGRANTGELFF.

V is TRBV7-9 and J is TRBJ2-7, with 7 bases identical to TRBD2. This CDR3 spans 14 amino acids. Germline V gene lookup returns CDR1 SEHNR and CDR2 FQNEAQ (reference sequence). The ends lost 3 bases at V and 3 bases at J; junction bases unmatched: 5. The CDR3 loop is CASSFAWEGYEQYF. The CDR3 nucleotides read TGTGCCAGCAGCTTTGCCTGGGAGGGCTACGAGCAGTACTTC. The full variable domain, completed using reference TRBV7-9 and TRBJ2-7, is DTGVSQNPRHKITKRGQNVTFRCDPISEHNRLYWYRQTLGQGPEFLTYFQNEAQLEKSRLLSDRFSAERPKGSFSTLEIQRTEQGDSAMYLCASSFAWEGYEQYFGPGTRLTVT.

This clone was recorded once. J is TRBJ1-5 and V is TRBV21-1; TRBD1 is the table's D call and was not checked against the DNA. TRBV21-1 is a pseudogene. CDR3 length: 14 residues. CDR3 coding DNA: TGTGCCAGCAGCAAAGAAGGGGGTATGCAGCCCCAGCATTTT. Residues: CASSKEGGMQPQHF.